This is a list of T cell receptor beta chains from one sample in a study of technical replicates of blood from four donors. Only in-frame clones appear in the TCRdb table, and some are missing; sequencing was by immunoSEQ multiplex PCR. The profile shows fewer than 85,000 clones, roughly 94% of them singletons. The material sequenced was T cells isolated from PBMCs. The receptors were sampled from a human donor in good health. CDR3s leave out the opening cysteine and the closing phenylalanine or tryptophan. Fields, in order: V gene, J gene, CDR3 protein.

TRBV7-2	TRBJ2-7	ASSPTAGKGEQY
TRBV2	TRBJ1-1	ASSGEAANTEAF
TRBV27	TRBJ1-1	ASSRAGGRGNTEAF
TRBV6-5	TRBJ2-3	ASSYLRAGGDTQY
TRBV30	TRBJ1-3	AWSAGGGNTIY
TRBV5-6	TRBJ1-1	ASSLFGGFIEAF
TRBV7-9	TRBJ1-2	ASSLSQNNYGYT
TRBV11-2	TRBJ2-7	ASSLAPGLPYEQY
TRBV27	TRBJ1-2	ASSATQGAYYGYT
TRBV4-3	TRBJ2-1	ASSLAPPGGFEQF
TRBV5-5	TRBJ2-2	ASSLWDSSTGELF
TRBV25-1	TRBJ1-4	ASSEENEKLF
TRBV9	TRBJ2-7	ASSDGQNDEQY
TRBV6-5	TRBJ1-5	ASKITSGNQPQH
TRBV19	TRBJ2-3	ASSLAGWASSTDTQY
TRBV11-3	TRBJ2-6	ASSSGGDPGANVLT
TRBV27	TRBJ1-2	ASSLFGTDYGYT
TRBV6-1	TRBJ2-2	ATRKGTTNTGELF
TRBV19	TRBJ2-1	ASNNRVNNEQF
TRBV30	TRBJ2-7	AWSRGDYEQY
TRBV30	TRBJ1-5	AWSVGRSSQGQPQH
TRBV2	TRBJ2-3	ARKDPGQQQDTQY
TRBV6-4	TRBJ2-2	ASSDSGEYGELF
TRBV6-1	TRBJ2-5	ASSDYSGRASTQY
TRBV7-2	TRBJ2-5	ASSEREGMGTQY
TRBV28	TRBJ1-5	ASNLYPGRQPQH
TRBV6-1	TRBJ2-1	ASSWKRELNNEQF
TRBV29-1	TRBJ2-7	SVETTGEQY
TRBV19	TRBJ2-1	ASSIQGNEQF
TRBV1	TRBJ2-7	TSSQEGLAGVDEQY
TRBV9	TRBJ1-4	ASSVSGTGDEKLF
TRBV5-4	TRBJ2-1	ASSFLLAYNEQF
TRBV29-1	TRBJ1-2	SVSGGNYGYT
TRBV4-2	TRBJ2-3	ASSQDPNTQY
TRBV4-2	TRBJ2-2	ASSQDSAGELF
TRBV7-9	TRBJ2-1	ASSPGTSGRRNNEQF
TRBV30	TRBJ2-7	AWSVPLSYEQY
TRBV4-1	TRBJ2-2	ASSQKTSGREANTGELF
TRBV19	TRBJ2-2	ASSQHTGTGELF
TRBV25-1	TRBJ2-3	ALSGGLASTDTQY
TRBV2	TRBJ2-7	ASSSGSEQY
TRBV7-9	TRBJ2-7	ASSDIRGALEQY
TRBV19	TRBJ1-4	ASSPLNEKLF
TRBV5-1	TRBJ2-7	ASSLGTGVYEQY
TRBV9	TRBJ2-5	ASSYGLAGEGETQY
TRBV10-1	TRBJ1-5	ASSEAGGQPQH
TRBV5-6	TRBJ2-1	ASSLTLALANEQF
TRBV10-3	TRBJ1-3	AIREPISLSSGNTIY
TRBV10-3	TRBJ1-2	AISAIRQGSYGYT